This entry lists 2 T cell receptor beta chains sequenced from one sample in a study of T cell repertoires in cytomegalovirus infection. Each CDR3 protein gets one entry after TCRdb re-called the reads with MiXCR. The table has about 320,000 distinct CDR3 sequences, 9.5% seen once. Input material: PBMCs. These receptors all come from a human donor in good health (CMV status not recorded). Some clones in this sample may be carry-over from other donors' samples.

This clonotype was seen more than once but under ten times. Here the CDR3 reads CASSSTTSQYF. The CDR3 coding sequence is TGTGCCAGCAGCTCCACCACTTCCCAGTACTTC. The J gene is TRBJ2-7, the V gene TRBV7-8; D is unclear. The CDR3 is 11 residues long. Germline V CDR1 and CDR2: SGHVS, FQNEAQ. V gave up 4 bases and J gave up 10 bases, with 11 bases separating them.

This clonotype was counted ten times or more. The rearrangement joins TRBV11-2 to TRBJ2-1; weak D call: TRBD2 (7 bases). The germline V gene encodes CDR1 SGHAT and CDR2 FQNNGV. The V end lost 3 bases, the J end lost 10 bases, and 19 bases lay between the germline ends. The CDR3 extends over 15 amino acids. CDR3 loop: CASSFGGGATREQFF. The CDR3 nucleotides are TGTGCCAGCAGCTTTGGTGGGGGGGCTACCAGGGAGCAGTTCTTC.